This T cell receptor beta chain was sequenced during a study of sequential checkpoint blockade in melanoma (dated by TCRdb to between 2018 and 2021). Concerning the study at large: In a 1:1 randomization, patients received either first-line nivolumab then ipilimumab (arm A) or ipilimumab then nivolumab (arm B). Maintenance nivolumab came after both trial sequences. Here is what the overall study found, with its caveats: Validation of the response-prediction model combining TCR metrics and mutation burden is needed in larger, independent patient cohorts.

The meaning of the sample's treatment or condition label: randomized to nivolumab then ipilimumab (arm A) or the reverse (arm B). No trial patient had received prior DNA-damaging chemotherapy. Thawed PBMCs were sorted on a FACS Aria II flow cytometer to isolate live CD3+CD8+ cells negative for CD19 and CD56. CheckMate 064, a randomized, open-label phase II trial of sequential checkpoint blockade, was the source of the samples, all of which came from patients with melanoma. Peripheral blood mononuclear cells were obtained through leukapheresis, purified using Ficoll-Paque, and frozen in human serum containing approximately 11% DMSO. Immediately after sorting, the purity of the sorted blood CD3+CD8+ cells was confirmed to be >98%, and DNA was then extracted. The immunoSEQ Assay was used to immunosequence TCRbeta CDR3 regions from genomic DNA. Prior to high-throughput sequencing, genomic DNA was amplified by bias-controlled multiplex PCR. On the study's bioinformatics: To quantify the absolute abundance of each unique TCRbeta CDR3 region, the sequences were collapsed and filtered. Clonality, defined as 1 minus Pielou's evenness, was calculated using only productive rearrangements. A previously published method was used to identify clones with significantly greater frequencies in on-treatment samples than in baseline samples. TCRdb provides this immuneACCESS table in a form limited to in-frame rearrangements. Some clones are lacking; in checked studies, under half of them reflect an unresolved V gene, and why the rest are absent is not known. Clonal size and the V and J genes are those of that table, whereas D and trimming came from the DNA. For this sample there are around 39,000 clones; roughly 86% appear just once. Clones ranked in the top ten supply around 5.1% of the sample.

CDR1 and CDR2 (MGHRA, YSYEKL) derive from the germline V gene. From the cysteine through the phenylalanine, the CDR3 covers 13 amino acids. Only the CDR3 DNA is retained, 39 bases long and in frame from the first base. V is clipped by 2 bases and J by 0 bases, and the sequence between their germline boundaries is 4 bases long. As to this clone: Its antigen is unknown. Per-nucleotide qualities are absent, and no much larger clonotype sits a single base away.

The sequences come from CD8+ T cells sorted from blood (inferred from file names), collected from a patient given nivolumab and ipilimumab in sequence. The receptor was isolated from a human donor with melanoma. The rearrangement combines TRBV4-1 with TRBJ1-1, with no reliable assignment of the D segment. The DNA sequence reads TGCGCCAGCAGCCAAACACTGAACACTGAAGCTTTCTTT. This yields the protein CASSQTLNTEAFF.